The present TCR beta chain was sequenced within a study of blood T cell repertoires in COVID-19. About the study: Among Cohort 3 donors, those recovered had two negative PCRs, clearance, or symptom resolution.

The germline V gene encodes CDR1 KGHSH and CDR2 LQKENI. Deletions cut 5 bases from V and 9 bases from J, with 11 bases between. CDR3 length equals 13 residues. Original handling: Estimation of nucleated cell counts was performed using reference gene primer amplification. Produced via immunoSEQ multiplex PCR; TCRdb's table is partial and in-frame only. The V and J calls and clone size are taken from that table; D and trimming were inferred from the DNA. Of approximately 190,000 clones listed, 86% were seen once; the top ten hold under 30%. Participants spanned ages about 18 to 95 years and resided in fewer than 30 US areas. Assignments of participants to cohorts depended upon their own reported clinical history.

The V gene is TRBV18, the J gene TRBJ1-6; possible D gene TRBD1, 6 bases. Sequenced: PBMCs or T cells enriched from blood (not recorded which). This receptor was identified in a middle-aged woman in a cohort exposed to, infected with or recovered from COVID-19 (not recorded which). CDR3 bases: TGTGCCAGCTCATCAGGGGAAGGTTCACCCCTCCACTTT. It translates to CASSSGEGSPLHF. Based on the CDR3 plus reference TRBV18 and TRBJ1-6, the full variable domain is NAGVMQNPRHLVRRRGQEARLRCSPMKGHSHVYWYRQLPEEGLKFMVYLQKENIIDESGMPKERFSAEFPKEGPSILRIQQVVRGDSAAYFCASSSGEGSPLHFGNGTRLTVT.